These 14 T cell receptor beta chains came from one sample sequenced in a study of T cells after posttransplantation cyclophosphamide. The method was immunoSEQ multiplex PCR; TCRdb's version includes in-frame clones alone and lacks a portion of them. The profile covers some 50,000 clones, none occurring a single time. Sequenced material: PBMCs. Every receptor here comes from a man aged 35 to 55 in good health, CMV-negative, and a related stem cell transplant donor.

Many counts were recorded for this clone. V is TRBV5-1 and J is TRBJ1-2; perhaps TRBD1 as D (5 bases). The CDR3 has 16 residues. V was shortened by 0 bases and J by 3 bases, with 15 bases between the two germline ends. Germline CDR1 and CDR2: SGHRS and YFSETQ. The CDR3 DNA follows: TGCGCCAGCAGCTTGGGGGCCTTGGGCAGGGACTATGGCTACACCTTC. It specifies CASSLGALGRDYGYTF.

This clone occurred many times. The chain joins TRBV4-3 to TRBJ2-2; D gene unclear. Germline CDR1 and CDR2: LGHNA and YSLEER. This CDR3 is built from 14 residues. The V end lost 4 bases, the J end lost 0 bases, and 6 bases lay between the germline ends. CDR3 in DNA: TGCGCCAGCAGCCGTACAGCGAACACCGGGGAGCTGTTTTTT. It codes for CASSRTANTGELFF.

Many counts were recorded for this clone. The DNA for the CDR3 is TGTGCCAGCAGCGGTGACGGCGCCAGGTACAATGAGCAGTTCTTC. As protein: CASSGDGARYNEQFF. The chain couples TRBV5-6 to TRBJ2-1, with D uncertain. Trimming left V 4 bases short and J 4 bases short, with 15 bases between. This CDR3 region has 15 residues. The germline CDR1 and CDR2 sequences are SGHDT and YYEEEE. The complete variable domain, with remaining parts taken from reference TRBV5-6 and TRBJ2-1, reads DAGVTQSPTHLIKTRGQQVTLRCSPKSGHDTVSWYQQALGQGPQFIFQYYEEEERQRGNFPDRFSGHQFPNYSSELNVNALLLGDSALYLCASSGDGARYNEQFFGPGTRLTVL.

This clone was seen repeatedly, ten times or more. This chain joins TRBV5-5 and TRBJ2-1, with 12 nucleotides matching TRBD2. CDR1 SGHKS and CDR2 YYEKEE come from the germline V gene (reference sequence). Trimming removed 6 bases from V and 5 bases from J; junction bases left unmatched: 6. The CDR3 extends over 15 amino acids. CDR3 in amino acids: CASTLLAGGNNEQFF. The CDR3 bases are TGTGCCAGCACCCTTCTAGCGGGAGGGAACAATGAGCAGTTCTTC.

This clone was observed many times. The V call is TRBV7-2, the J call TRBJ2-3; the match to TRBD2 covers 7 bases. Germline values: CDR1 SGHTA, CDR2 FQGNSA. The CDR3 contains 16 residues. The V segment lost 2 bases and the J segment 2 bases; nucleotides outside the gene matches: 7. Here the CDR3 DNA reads TGTGCCAGCAGCTTACTCGGGGGGAGGGACACAGATACGCAGTATTTT. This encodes CASSLLGGRDTDTQYF.

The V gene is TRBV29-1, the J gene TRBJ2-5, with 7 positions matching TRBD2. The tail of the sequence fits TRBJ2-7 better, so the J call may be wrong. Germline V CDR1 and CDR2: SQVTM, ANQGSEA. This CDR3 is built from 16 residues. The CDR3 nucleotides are TGCAGCGCGGAGTCGGGCTCGGGCGGGAGTTCCTACGAGCAGTACTTC. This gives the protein CSAESGSGGSSYEQYF.

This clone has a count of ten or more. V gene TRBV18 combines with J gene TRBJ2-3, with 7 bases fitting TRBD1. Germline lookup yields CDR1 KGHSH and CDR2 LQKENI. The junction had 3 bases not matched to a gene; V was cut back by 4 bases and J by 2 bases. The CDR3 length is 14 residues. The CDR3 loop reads CASSRDRLTDTQYF. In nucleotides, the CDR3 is TGTGCCAGCTCACGGGACAGACTCACAGATACGCAGTATTTT.

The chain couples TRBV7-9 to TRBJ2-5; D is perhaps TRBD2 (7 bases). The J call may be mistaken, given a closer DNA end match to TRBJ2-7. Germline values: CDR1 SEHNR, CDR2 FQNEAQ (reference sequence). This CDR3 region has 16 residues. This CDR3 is CASSQPTGGAAFEQYF. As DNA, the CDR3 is TGTGCCAGCAGCCAGCCGACGGGGGGCGCTGCGTTCGAGCAGTACTTC.

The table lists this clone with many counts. Here the CDR3 reads CASSPIQGAQMDNEQFF. CDR3 bases: TGTGCCAGCAGTCCAATACAGGGGGCGCAAATGGACAATGAGCAGTTCTTC. The chain links TRBV28 to TRBJ2-1, with 9 bases aligning to TRBD1. The V and J ends lost 5 bases and 5 bases, in that order; junction bases with no gene match: 13. The length of the CDR3 is 17 residues. Germline V gene data show CDR1 as MDHEN and CDR2 as SYDVKM.

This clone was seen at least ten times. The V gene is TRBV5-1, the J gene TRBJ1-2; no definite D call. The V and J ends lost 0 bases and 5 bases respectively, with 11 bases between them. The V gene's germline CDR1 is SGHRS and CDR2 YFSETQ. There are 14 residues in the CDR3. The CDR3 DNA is TGCGCCAGCAGCTTGGAAGACGAGCGGTATGGCTACACCTTC. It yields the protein CASSLEDERYGYTF.

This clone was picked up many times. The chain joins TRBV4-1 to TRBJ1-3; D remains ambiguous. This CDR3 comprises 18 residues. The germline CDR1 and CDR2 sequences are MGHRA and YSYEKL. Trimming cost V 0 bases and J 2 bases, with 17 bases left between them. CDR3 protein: CASSQESFLHSPGNTIYF. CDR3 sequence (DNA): TGCGCCAGCAGCCAAGAGAGTTTTCTCCACAGCCCTGGAAACACCATATATTTT.

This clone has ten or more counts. The CDR3 reads CASSQVPGQGAYTEAFF. CDR3 bases: TGCGCCAGCAGCCAAGTTCCCGGACAGGGGGCGTACACTGAAGCTTTCTTT. This sequence joins TRBV4-1 and TRBJ1-1, with TRBD1 matching 11 bases. The germline V gene encodes CDR1 MGHRA and CDR2 YSYEKL. V trimming: 1 base; J trimming: 3 bases; junction bases outside the gene matches: 7. The CDR3 runs to 17 residues.

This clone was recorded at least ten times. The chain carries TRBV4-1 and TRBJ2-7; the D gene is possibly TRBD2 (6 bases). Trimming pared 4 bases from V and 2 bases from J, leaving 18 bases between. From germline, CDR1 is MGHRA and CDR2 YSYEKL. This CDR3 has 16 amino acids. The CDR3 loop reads CASSPSSGRGTYEQYF. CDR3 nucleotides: TGCGCCAGCAGCCCCTCCTCGGGACGGGGGACCTACGAGCAGTACTTC.

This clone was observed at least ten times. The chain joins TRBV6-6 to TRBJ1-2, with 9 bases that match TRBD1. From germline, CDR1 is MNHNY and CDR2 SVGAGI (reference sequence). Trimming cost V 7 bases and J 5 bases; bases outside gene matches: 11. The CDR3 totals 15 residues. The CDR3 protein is CASTLQGTGSYGYTF. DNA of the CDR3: TGTGCCAGCACTCTACAGGGGACAGGGTCTTATGGCTACACCTTC.